This is a list of T cell receptor beta chains from one sample in a study of T cell responses to AZD1222 COVID-19 vaccine. Sequencing was performed with immunoSEQ multiplex PCR; in TCRdb, only in-frame clones are kept and a portion is missing. In the table there are about 160,000 clones, 85% to 90% of which are singletons. The sequencing here drew on peripheral blood, taken 28 days after the second AZD1222 dose. These receptor sequences come from an adult who received the AZD1222 COVID-19 vaccine. Each CDR3 is given with its conserved first and last residue. The D gene is left open where the match is weak.

j_gene | v_gene | d_gene | CDR3aa
TRBJ1-1 | TRBV27 | - | CASSLSYRGTEISFF
TRBJ1-5 | TRBV2 | - | CASSFWSNQPQHF
TRBJ1-2 | TRBV27 | - | CASSLSQGMGYTF
TRBJ2-3 | TRBV7-9 | TRBD1 | CASSGTGVDTQYF
TRBJ2-2 | TRBV30 | - | CAWDPRGLSGELFF
TRBJ1-2 | TRBV30 | TRBD1 | CAWSVTGQGLGYTF
TRBJ1-4 | TRBV6-5 | - | CASSRRGSTNEKLFF
TRBJ2-3 | TRBV19 | - | CASSKRDSKLTDTQYF
TRBJ1-1 | TRBV7-3 | TRBD1 | CASSLTRTGSTEAFF
TRBJ2-7 | TRBV30 | TRBD1 | CAWTRDSYYEQYF
TRBJ1-3 | TRBV9 | - | CASSVRGFGGNTIYF
TRBJ2-1 | TRBV7-3 | TRBD2 | CASSLTGRTSGAGEQFF
TRBJ1-5 | TRBV4-2 | - | CASSQDVGGRQPQHF
TRBJ1-2 | TRBV27 | - | CASSSRANYGYTF
TRBJ2-1 | TRBV19 | - | CASSVVLSSYNEQFF
TRBJ1-5 | TRBV7-6 | - | CASSLYANSNQPQHF
TRBJ1-3 | TRBV10-3 | - | CARSQDGNTIYF
TRBJ1-4 | TRBV4-3 | TRBD1 | CASSLSGGGAGGNEKLFF
TRBJ1-6 | TRBV6-5 | - | CASSDLGRPLHF
TRBJ2-3 | TRBV6-5 | TRBD2 | CASSYLSGGRTDTQYF
TRBJ2-7 | TRBV6-1 | TRBD1 | CASSDPAPGQFYVVYF
TRBJ1-6 | TRBV27 | - | CASGGGSPLHF
TRBJ1-2 | TRBV29-1 | TRBD1 | CSGSDRGYGYTF
TRBJ2-3 | TRBV10-1 | TRBD2 | CASSPGLAGGDTQYF
TRBJ2-5 | TRBV6-2/TRBV6-3 | TRBD2 | CASSKLAGAVIVGSQYF
TRBJ1-2 | TRBV27 | - | CASSFHGGGYTF
TRBJ1-6 | TRBV6-2/TRBV6-3 | TRBD1 | CASSPRTGTGHNARPSSYNSPLHF
TRBJ2-7 | TRBV7-9 | - | CASSLGRDYEQYF
TRBJ2-5 | TRBV11-2 | - | CASSLGPGAATQYF
TRBJ1-2 | TRBV5-6 | - | CASSSYGTLDYGYTF
TRBJ2-5 | TRBV6-5 | TRBD2 | CASSGPSGGQETQYF
TRBJ1-2 | TRBV6-6 | - | CASRLWRDGYTF
TRBJ1-5 | TRBV4-2 | TRBD1 | CASSRTGFQPQHF
TRBJ1-2 | TRBV9 | - | CASSDTPLGSGYTF
TRBJ1-1 | TRBV12-3/TRBV12-4 | - | CASSARLDTEAFF
TRBJ1-3 | TRBV5-6 | - | CASSFSNRRFGNTIYF
TRBJ1-1 | TRBV9 | - | CASSPWTAQNTEAFF
TRBJ2-3 | TRBV18 | - | CASSLETDTQYF
TRBJ2-1 | TRBV2 | TRBD1 | CASSLQGNEQFF
TRBJ1-3 | TRBV4-1 | TRBD1 | CASSLWDRGNTIYF
TRBJ2-5 | TRBV4-2 | TRBD2 | CASSQRGTSGRQETQYF
TRBJ2-6 | TRBV4-2 | - | CASSVQWGSGANVLTF
TRBJ2-7 | TRBV5-1 | - | CASRKEDSEYF
TRBJ1-2 | TRBV9 | - | CASSSYGYTF
TRBJ1-2 | TRBV19 | - | CASTQSIGRGYTF
TRBJ2-1 | TRBV7-2 | TRBD2 | CASSLAPVGLAGLESYNEQFF
TRBJ2-7 | TRBV7-2 | TRBD2 | CASSMGLAASSYEQYF
TRBJ1-4 | TRBV7-2 | - | CASSLAGDEKLFF
TRBJ2-5 | TRBV7-2 | - | CASSLGGRGETQYF
TRBJ2-1 | TRBV30 | TRBD2 | CAWSRLAGLGSEQFF
TRBJ1-2 | TRBV29-1 | - | CSVDKQAGYTF
TRBJ1-1 | TRBV5-1 | - | CASSLAWGMNTEAFF
TRBJ1-1 | TRBV5-1 | - | CASSLEDSGATEAFF
TRBJ2-7 | TRBV2 | TRBD1 | CASSAVGSRGHEQYF
TRBJ1-1 | TRBV7-9 | TRBD1 | CASSPRGTGSGTNTEAFF
TRBJ1-2 | TRBV30 | - | CAWSTDRWNYGYTF
TRBJ1-1 | TRBV11-2 | TRBD1 | CASSLRAGGGTEAFF
TRBJ1-1 | TRBV6-1 | TRBD1 | CASSDRTGSESEAFF